This T cell receptor (beta chain) originates from a study of blood T cell repertoires in COVID-19 (dated by TCRdb to the early 2020s). For the study in its entirety: The collaborator samples originated in the United States, Italy and Spain and spanned the acute and convalescent phases of COVID-19. The prospective study material was composed of cDNA or gDNA derived from T cells, B-cell-depleted T cells, or PBMCs. Subjects who had been exposed to COVID-19, were actively infected with it, or had recovered from it provided the deeply sampled blood TCRbeta repertoires that made up the dataset. The repertoires were made available in a free public database intended to serve as a resource for research on the immune response to SARS-CoV-2. The samples were drawn from two sources: the first 160 participants of the ongoing ImmuneRACE study, and fewer than 1,500 subjects contributed by 6 global collaborators. The sample metadata nearly always contained a de-identified subject ID, COVID-19 status, age in years and sex. Where available, HLA class I and class II types were obtained from metadata supplied by the sample provider rather than from assay-based typing. Points the paper makes about the study in general: Clinical and demographic metadata were provided uncurated, with the amount varying by source and participant.

As to this clone: Its target antigen remains unknown. No quality values exist for individual bases; no much larger clone is one base distant.

Collaborating institutions collected whole blood in K2EDTA tubes following their own protocols. For TCRbeta analysis, collaborator samples were shipped as frozen whole blood, as isolated PBMCs, or as DNA extracted from either sample type. The immunoSEQ Assay, a bias-controlled multiplex PCR, was used to amplify TCRbeta CDR3 regions from genomic DNA. Processing in the source paper ran as follows. The number of nucleated cells in each sample was estimated from the amplification of reference gene primers within the assay. To quantify the absolute abundance of each unique TCRbeta CDR3 rearrangement, sequence reads were collapsed and filtered. For each sample, productive Simpson clonality was calculated by taking the square root of Simpson's diversity index across productive rearrangements. TCRdb holds this immuneACCESS table with in-frame rearrangements only. Some clones are missing; in checked studies, unresolved V genes explain under half, and the rest has no known cause. V and J calls and clone size are those listed in that table; D and trimming were worked out from the DNA. Counted in this sample were about 380,000 clones; 90% of them appeared once. The ten largest clones represent about 6.5% of the sample.

This receptor was obtained from a man aged 18 to 35 with active or convalescent COVID-19. Sample: peripheral blood.

The base sequence is TGTGCCAGCAGTGAGCGGGGATATGGCTACACCTTC. Its protein product is CASSERGYGYTF. The sequence joins TRBV2 to TRBJ1-2; the D gene cannot be resolved reliably. From the cysteine through the phenylalanine, the CDR3 covers 12 amino acids. Only the CDR3 region is kept as DNA, spanning 36 bases read in frame from base 1. According to the germline V gene, CDR1 reads SNHLY and CDR2 reads FYNNEI. V and J are truncated by 3 bases and 5 bases respectively, leaving an intervening sequence of 7 bases.